The clone carrying this T cell receptor beta chain was detected many times. Its antigen remains unidentified. The authors amplified TCR beta CDR3 regions from RNA transcripts. First-round RT-PCR used HTBI primers; second-round multiplex PCR followed. One entry per CDR3 protein, called by TCRdb with MiXCR from the multiplex PCR reads. The sample contains hundreds of thousands of distinct CDR3 sequences, around a fifth of which appear only once. This entry comes from a study of Graves' ophthalmopathy and Graves' hyperthyroidism. Overall study results and limits: Sensitivity reached 70% to 71% and specificity 72.22% when the model predicted ophthalmopathy progression. The authors also found most expanded thyroid clonotypes above 0.001 frequency in blood.

The CDR3 is made up of 14 amino acids. V dropped 5 bases and J dropped 6; count of bases not matched to a gene: 7. Looked up from germline, CDR1 is SEHNR and CDR2 is FQNEAQ (reference sequence). The sequence came from a woman aged 18-30 years with stable Graves' hyperthyroidism. Some clones in this sample may be carry-over from other donors' samples. The rearrangement uses TRBV7-9 and TRBJ1-2; 9 nucleotides line up with TRBD1. Sequences were obtained from peripheral blood. In nucleotides, the CDR3 is TGTGCCAGCAGCCTACGGACAGGGGAGCATGGCTACACCTTC. This gives the protein CASSLRTGEHGYTF.